This T cell receptor (beta chain) was sequenced in a study of OX40 agonist ivuxolimab in advanced cancers. At the level of the study: Hepatocellular carcinoma, melanoma, renal cell or head and neck cancer was diagnosed in the dose-escalation patients.

Germline CDR1 is SGHTA and CDR2 is FQGTGA. The CDR3 is 15 amino acids. Between the trimmed V and J ends, which lost 5 bases and 3 bases, there was a span of 15 bases. Some clones are missing from TCRdb's copy, which holds only in-frame ones; the method was immunoSEQ multiplex PCR. The repertoire consists of some 68,000 clones, with 85% to 90% occurring once and the leading ten covering around 4%. This sequence originates from an adult with an advanced solid tumor such as melanoma, head and neck, liver or kidney cancer. This chain uses TRBV7-3 with TRBJ2-3; D is uncertain. The sample consisted of CD4+ or CD8+ T cells sorted from blood, taken in a trial of the OX40 agonist ivuxolimab. The CDR3 loop is CASSPTSGKTDTQYF. Here the CDR3 DNA reads TGTGCCAGCAGCCCAACTTCTGGGAAGACAGATACGCAGTATTTT.